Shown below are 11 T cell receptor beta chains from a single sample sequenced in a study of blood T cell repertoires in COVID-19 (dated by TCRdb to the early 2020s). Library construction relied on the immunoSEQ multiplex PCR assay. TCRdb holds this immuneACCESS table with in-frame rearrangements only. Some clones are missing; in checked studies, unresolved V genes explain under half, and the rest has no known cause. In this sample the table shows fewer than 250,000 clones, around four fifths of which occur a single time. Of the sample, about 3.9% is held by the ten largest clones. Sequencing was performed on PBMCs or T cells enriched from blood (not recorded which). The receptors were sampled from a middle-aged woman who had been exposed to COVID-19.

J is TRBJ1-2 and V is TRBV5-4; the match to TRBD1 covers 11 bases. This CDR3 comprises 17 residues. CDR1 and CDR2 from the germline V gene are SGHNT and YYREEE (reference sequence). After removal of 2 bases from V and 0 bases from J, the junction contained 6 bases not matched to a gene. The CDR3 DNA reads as TGTGCCAGCAGCTTCCCGGGACAGGGGGGACCTAACTATGGCTACACCTTC. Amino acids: CASSFPGQGGPNYGYTF.

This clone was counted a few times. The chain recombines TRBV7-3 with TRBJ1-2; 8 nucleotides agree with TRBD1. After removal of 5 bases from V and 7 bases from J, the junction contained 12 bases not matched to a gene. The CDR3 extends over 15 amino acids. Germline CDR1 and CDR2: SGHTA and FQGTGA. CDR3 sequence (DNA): TGTGCCAGCAGCCTATTCTCCGGGACAGGTGGTGGCTACACCTTC. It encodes CASSLFSGTGGGYTF.

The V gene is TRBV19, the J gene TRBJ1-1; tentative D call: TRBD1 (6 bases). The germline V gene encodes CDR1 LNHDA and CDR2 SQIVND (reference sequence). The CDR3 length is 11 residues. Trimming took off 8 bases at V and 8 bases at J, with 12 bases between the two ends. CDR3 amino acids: CASRYGTEAFF. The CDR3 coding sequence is TGTGCCAGTCGATACGGGACAGAAGCTTTCTTT.

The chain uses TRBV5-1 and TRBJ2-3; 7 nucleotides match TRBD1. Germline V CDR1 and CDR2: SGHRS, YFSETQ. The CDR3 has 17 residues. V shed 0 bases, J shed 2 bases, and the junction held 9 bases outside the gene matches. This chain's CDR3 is CASSLAPSTGDTDTQYF. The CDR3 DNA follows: TGCGCCAGCAGCTTGGCCCCCTCAACAGGGGACACAGATACGCAGTATTTT.

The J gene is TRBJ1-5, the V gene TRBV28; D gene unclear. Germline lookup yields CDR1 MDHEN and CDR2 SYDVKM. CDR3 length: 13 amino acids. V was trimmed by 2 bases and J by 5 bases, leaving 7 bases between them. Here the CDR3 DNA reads TGTGCCAGCAGTTTAGGCCCCCATCAGCCCCAGCATTTT. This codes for CASSLGPHQPQHF.

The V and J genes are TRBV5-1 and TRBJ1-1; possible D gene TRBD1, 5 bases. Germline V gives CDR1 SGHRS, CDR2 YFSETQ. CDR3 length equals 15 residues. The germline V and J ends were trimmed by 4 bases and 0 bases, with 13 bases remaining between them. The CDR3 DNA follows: TGCGCCAGCAGCGTTCTCAGGACAATGAACACTGAAGCTTTCTTT. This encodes CASSVLRTMNTEAFF.

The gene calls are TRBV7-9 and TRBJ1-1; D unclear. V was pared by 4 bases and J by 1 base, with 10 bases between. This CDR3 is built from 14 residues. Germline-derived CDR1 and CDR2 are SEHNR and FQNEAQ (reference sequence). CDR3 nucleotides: TGTGCCAGCAGCTCGTATCCAGGGAACACTGAAGCTTTCTTT. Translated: CASSSYPGNTEAFF.

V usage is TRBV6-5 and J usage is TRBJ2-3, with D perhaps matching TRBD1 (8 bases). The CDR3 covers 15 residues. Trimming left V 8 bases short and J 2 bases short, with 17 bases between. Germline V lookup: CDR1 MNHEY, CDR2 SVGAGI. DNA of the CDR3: TGTGCCAGCGGGAGGGAGACAGGGGCCACAGATACGCAGTATTTT. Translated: CASGRETGATDTQYF.

Written as DNA, the CDR3 is TGTGCCAGCAGCCAAGATGGATGGGGACAGGGTGAAGCTTTCTTT. Protein product: CASSQDGWGQGEAFF. The chain combines TRBV3-1 (or the pseudogene TRBV3-2) with TRBJ1-1; TRBD1 matches at 9 bases. The junction had 6 bases not matched to a gene; V was cut back by 0 bases and J by 7 bases. The CDR3 runs to 15 residues. Germline V CDR1 and CDR2: LGHDT, YNNKEL (reference sequence).

The CDR3 DNA is TGTGCCAGCAGGCGTAGGGGGGGAGACTATGGCTACACCTTC. The encoded protein is CASRRRGGDYGYTF. This rearrangement joins TRBV5-4 to TRBJ1-2; D possibly corresponds to TRBD1 (6 bases). CDR1 is SGHNT, CDR2 YYREEE, per germline (reference sequence). This CDR3 contains 14 residues. The V end lost 5 bases, the J end lost 3 bases, and 14 bases lay between the germline ends.

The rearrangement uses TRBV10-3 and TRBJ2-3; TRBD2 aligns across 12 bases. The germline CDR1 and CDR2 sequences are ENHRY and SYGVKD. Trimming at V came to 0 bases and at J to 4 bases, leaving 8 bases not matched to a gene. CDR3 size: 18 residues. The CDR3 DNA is TGTGCCATCAGTGAGTCAAGACTAGCGGGGGATGGTCCAGATACGCAGTATTTT. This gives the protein CAISESRLAGDGPDTQYF.